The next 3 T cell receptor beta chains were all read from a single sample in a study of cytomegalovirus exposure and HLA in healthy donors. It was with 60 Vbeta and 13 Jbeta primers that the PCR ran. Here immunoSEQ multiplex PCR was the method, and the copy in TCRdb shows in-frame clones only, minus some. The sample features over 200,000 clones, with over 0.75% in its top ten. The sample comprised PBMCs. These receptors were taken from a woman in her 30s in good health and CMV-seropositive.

The CDR3 region has the DNA TGTGCCAGCAGCAGCGTTTATAGCAATCAGCCCCAGCATTTT. Amino acids: CASSSVYSNQPQHF. The rearrangement uses TRBV2 and TRBJ1-5; D ambiguous. CDR1 and CDR2 (germline): SNHLY, FYNNEI. Trimming took off 6 bases at V and 0 bases at J, with 9 bases between the two ends. CDR3 size: 14 residues.

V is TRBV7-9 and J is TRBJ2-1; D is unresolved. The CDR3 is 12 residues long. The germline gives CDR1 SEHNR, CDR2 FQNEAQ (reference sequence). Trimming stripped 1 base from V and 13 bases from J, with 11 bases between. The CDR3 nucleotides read TGTGCCAGCAGCTTAGGACACCCAACCCAGTTCTTC. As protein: CASSLGHPTQFF.

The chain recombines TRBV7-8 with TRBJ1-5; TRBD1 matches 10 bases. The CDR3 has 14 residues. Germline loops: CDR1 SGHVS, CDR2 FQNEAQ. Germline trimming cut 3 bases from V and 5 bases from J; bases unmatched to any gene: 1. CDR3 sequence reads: CASSFDRGHQPQHF. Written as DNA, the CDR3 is TGTGCCAGCAGCTTTGACAGGGGGCATCAGCCCCAGCATTTT.